A single sample is the source of the 30 T cell receptor beta chains below, sequenced in a study of naive CD8 T cells in extremely preterm neonates. The protocol was immunoSEQ multiplex PCR, while the TCRdb copy is restricted to in-frame clones and leaves out a portion. The sample has 5,500 to 9,000 clones, nearly 98% seen once; the top ten hold approximately 0.4%. The material sequenced was naive CD8+ T cells from blood. These receptors were collected from a human donor in good health.

This CDR3 is CASSPRGAKSPLHF. CDR3 in DNA: TGTGCCAGCAGCCCCCGCGGGGCTAAATCACCCCTCCACTTT. This chain connects TRBV13 to TRBJ1-6; possible D gene TRBD1, 5 bases. The CDR3 extends over 14 amino acids. Looked up from germline, CDR1 is PRHDT and CDR2 is FYEKMQ (reference sequence). Trimming pared 5 bases from V and 10 bases from J, leaving 15 bases between.

The chain joins TRBV5-8 to TRBJ2-3; perhaps TRBD1 as D (6 bases). This CDR3 contains 17 residues. Trimming removed 2 bases from V and 0 bases from J, with 16 bases in between. Germline values: CDR1 SGHTS, CDR2 YDEGEE. The CDR3: CASSFRTALTSTDTQYF. In nucleotides, the CDR3 is TGTGCCAGCAGCTTCCGGACAGCTTTAACTAGCACAGATACGCAGTATTTT.

CDR3: CASSLSDRGTEAFF. CDR3 DNA: TGTGCCAGCAGTCTGTCGGACAGAGGCACTGAAGCTTTCTTT. The chain uses TRBV25-1 and TRBJ1-1, with D possibly matching TRBD1 (6 bases). Germline CDR1 reads MGHDK; CDR2 reads SYGVNS. This CDR3 contains 14 residues. Trimming shortened V by 5 bases and J by 4 bases, and 14 bases separated the two germline ends. Variable domain in full (rest from reference TRBV25-1 and TRBJ1-1): EADIYQTPRYLVIGTGKKITLECSQTMGHDKMYWYQQDPGMELHLIHYSYGVNSTEKGDLSSESTVSRIRTEHFPLTLESARPSHTSQYLCASSLSDRGTEAFFGQGTRLTVV.

The genes are TRBV27 and TRBJ1-6; D possibly corresponds to TRBD1 (5 bases). The germline V gene has CDR1 MNHEY and CDR2 SMNVEV (reference sequence). V lost 8 bases and J 13 bases, leaving 18 bases between the germline ends. The CDR3 runs to 13 residues. The CDR3 coding sequence is TGTGCCAGCTGGCGGGGGAAGGTTTGGCCCCTCCACTTT. Protein sequence: CASWRGKVWPLHF.

The V and J genes are TRBV19 and TRBJ1-5; a possible D gene is TRBD1 (5 bases). Germline V gene lookup returns CDR1 LNHDA and CDR2 SQIVND (reference sequence). V was shortened by 2 bases and J by 6 bases, with 14 bases between the two germline ends. CDR3 length: 15 residues. The CDR3 bases are TGTGCCAGTAGTATAAGTCAGGGAGGCGCTCAGCCCCAGCATTTT. Translating it yields CASSISQGGAQPQHF.

This chain connects TRBV4-3 to TRBJ2-1; D unresolved. Trimming took 2 bases from V and 4 from J, leaving 6 bases between them. The CDR3 has 13 residues. CDR1 and CDR2 from the germline V gene are LGHNA and YSLEER. CDR3 in amino acids: CASSQLSYNEQFF. CDR3 sequence (DNA): TGCGCCAGCAGCCAATTATCGTACAATGAGCAGTTCTTC.

This clone came up once. The rearrangement joins TRBV28 to TRBJ2-1, with 10 positions matching TRBD1. The CDR3 has 15 residues. The V gene end was trimmed by 5 bases and the J gene end by 5 bases; junction bases not matched to a gene: 6. In germline, CDR1 is MDHEN, CDR2 SYDVKM. Here the CDR3 reads CASSGQGVFHNEQFF. The CDR3 DNA follows: TGTGCCAGCAGTGGACAGGGGGTGTTTCACAATGAGCAGTTCTTC.

The chain has TRBV5-5 and TRBJ2-1, with 7 bases identical to TRBD2. The germline CDR1 and CDR2 sequences are SGHKS and YYEKEE (reference sequence). V lost 0 bases to trimming and J lost 4 bases; unmatched junction nucleotides: 10. CDR3 length: 17 residues. CDR3 coding DNA: TGTGCCAGCAGCTTGGCCCCTCCCAGCGGGGCGTACAATGAGCAGTTCTTC. As protein: CASSLAPPSGAYNEQFF.

The chain combines TRBV7-9 with TRBJ1-1; TRBD1 matches at 9 bases. Trimming took 5 bases from V and 3 from J; bases not matched to a gene: 7. CDR1 and CDR2 from the germline V gene are SEHNR and FQNEAQ (reference sequence). The CDR3 is 15 amino acids. This CDR3 reads CASSPQGAGDTEAFF. The CDR3 DNA follows: TGTGCCAGCAGCCCACAGGGGGCAGGGGACACTGAAGCTTTCTTT. The full variable domain, in which reference TRBV7-9 and TRBJ1-1 provide the parts outside the CDR3, is DTGVSQNPRHKITKRGQNVTFRCDPISEHNRLYWYRQTLGQGPEFLTYFQNEAQLEKSRLLSDRFSAERPKGSFSTLEIQRTEQGDSAMYLCASSPQGAGDTEAFFGQGTRLTVV.

J is TRBJ2-3 and V is TRBV5-1; 10 bases map to TRBD2. CDR1 is SGHRS and CDR2 is YFSETQ in the germline V gene. The CDR3 runs to 15 residues. With V trimmed by 2 bases and J by 0 bases, 0 bases remained unmatched. CDR3 amino acids: CASSLLAGSTDTQYF. CDR3 DNA: TGCGCCAGCAGCTTACTAGCGGGGAGCACAGATACGCAGTATTTT. The whole variable domain, remainder taken from reference TRBV5-1 and TRBJ2-3, is KAGVTQTPRYLIKTRGQQVTLSCSPISGHRSVSWYQQTPGQGLQFLFEYFSETQRNKGNFPGRFSGRQFSNSRSEMNVSTLELGDSALYLCASSLLAGSTDTQYFGPGTRLTVL.

The V gene is TRBV9, the J gene TRBJ1-2, with 10 bases aligning to TRBD1. CDR3 length equals 14 residues. V lost 4 bases, J lost 8 bases, and 8 bases stayed unmatched. CDR1 and CDR2 (germline): SGDLS, YYNGEE. CDR3 in DNA: TGTGCCAGCAGCAAAGGGACAGGGGTCGGAGGCTACACCTTC. It is translated as CASSKGTGVGGYTF.

Here the CDR3 reads CASSLTDISNTEAFF. CDR3 in DNA: TGCGCCAGCAGCCTTACCGACATATCGAACACTGAAGCTTTCTTT. This chain connects TRBV4-1 to TRBJ1-1; D remains ambiguous. The CDR3 runs to 15 residues. Trimming shortened V by 4 bases and J by 1 base, and 13 bases separated the two germline ends. Per germline, CDR1 MGHRA and CDR2 YSYEKL.

This clone was counted a single time. In nucleotides, the CDR3 is TGTGCCAGCAGCTCCGGAGCGGAGGGTCCTTACACAGATACGCAGTATTTT. This gives the protein CASSSGAEGPYTDTQYF. This chain uses TRBV7-9 with TRBJ2-3; TRBD2 is a possible D gene (6 bases). The CDR3 length is 17 residues. V lost 4 bases to trimming and J lost 2 bases, with 19 bases between them. The germline V gene has CDR1 SEHNR and CDR2 FQNEAQ (reference sequence). The entire variable domain, with the rest obtained from reference TRBV7-9 and TRBJ2-3, is as follows: DTGVSQNPRHKITKRGQNVTFRCDPISEHNRLYWYRQTLGQGPEFLTYFQNEAQLEKSRLLSDRFSAERPKGSFSTLEIQRTEQGDSAMYLCASSSGAEGPYTDTQYFGPGTRLTVL.

This sequence joins TRBV7-9 and TRBJ2-1, with 9 bases lining up with TRBD2. V was clipped by 10 bases and J by 3 bases; unmatched bases: 7. Germline CDR1 is SEHNR and CDR2 is FQNEAQ (reference sequence). The CDR3 contains 14 residues. The CDR3 DNA sequence: TGTGCCATCCCGCTAGCGGGGAACTACAATGAGCAGTTCTTC. Translating gives CAIPLAGNYNEQFF. The full variable domain, its missing parts supplied by reference TRBV7-9 and TRBJ2-1, is DTGVSQNPRHKITKRGQNVTFRCDPISEHNRLYWYRQTLGQGPEFLTYFQNEAQLEKSRLLSDRFSAERPKGSFSTLEIQRTEQGDSAMYLCAIPLAGNYNEQFFGPGTRLTVL.

The V and J genes are TRBV11-2 and TRBJ2-2; 10 positions match TRBD2. J was trimmed by 6 bases and V by 1 base; bases with no gene match: 11. Germline V gene data show CDR1 as SGHAT and CDR2 as FQNNGV. The CDR3 consists of 18 residues. The CDR3 sequence is CASSLGPGLAVLAGELFF. The CDR3, as DNA: TGTGCCAGCAGCTTAGGGCCCGGACTAGCGGTACTGGCCGGGGAGCTGTTTTTT.

The rearrangement uses TRBV30 and TRBJ2-3, with D perhaps TRBD1 (5 bases). This CDR3 region has 11 residues. V lost 0 bases, J lost 13 bases, and 11 bases lay in between. Germline CDR1 reads GTSNPN; CDR2 reads SVGIG (reference sequence). CDR3 loop: CAWSVGHLKYF. Here the CDR3 DNA reads TGTGCCTGGAGTGTAGGACACCTTAAGTATTTT.

The chain couples TRBV5-6 to TRBJ2-5, with TRBD1 matching 9 bases. This CDR3 contains 16 residues. Trimming took 1 base from V and 2 from J; bases not matched to a gene: 6. Germline V lookup: CDR1 SGHDT, CDR2 YYEEEE. Written as DNA, the CDR3 is TGTGCCAGCAGCTTGAAGACAGGGGGGGGGCAAGAGACCCAGTACTTC. It specifies CASSLKTGGGQETQYF.

This sequence joins TRBV7-3 and TRBJ2-6, with TRBD1 identical over 7 bases. The germline gives CDR1 SGHTA, CDR2 FQGTGA. The CDR3 is 16 amino acids. V lost 4 bases to trimming and J lost 0 bases; unmatched junction nucleotides: 3. CDR3 sequence: CASSSRDSSGANVLTF. For the CDR3, the DNA is TGTGCCAGCAGCTCACGGGACAGCTCTGGGGCCAACGTCCTGACTTTC.

V usage is TRBV10-3 and J usage is TRBJ2-7, with D possibly matching TRBD2 (6 bases). Germline V gene sequence: CDR1 ENHRY, CDR2 SYGVKD. The CDR3 length is 13 residues. V was cut by 8 bases and J by 3 bases, with 14 bases left in between. The CDR3 reads CAIWREGYYEQYF. The CDR3 nucleotides are TGTGCCATCTGGAGGGAAGGGTACTACGAGCAGTACTTC.

The chain links TRBV28 to TRBJ2-1; TRBD2 aligns across 10 bases. Germline V CDR1 and CDR2: MDHEN, SYDVKM. The junction had 12 bases not matched to a gene; V was cut back by 5 bases and J by 2 bases. The CDR3 is 18 amino acids. The CDR3 DNA sequence: TGTGCCAGCAGTCCGCTAATAGCGGGGGGCCCCCCCTACAATGAGCAGTTCTTC. Translating it yields CASSPLIAGGPPYNEQFF. Filled out from reference TRBV28 and TRBJ2-1, the complete variable domain reads DVKVTQSSRYLVKRTGEKVFLECVQDMDHENMFWYRQDPGLGLRLIYFSYDVKMKEKGDIPEGYSVSREKKERFSLILESASTNQTSMYLCASSPLIAGGPPYNEQFFGPGTRLTVL.

As to this clone: The same CDR3 also results from other DNA sequences found in this sample. The chain's CDR3 is CASSLLGGMNTEAFF. CDR3 nucleotides: TGTGCCAGCAGCCTTCTCGGGGGAATGAACACTGAAGCTTTCTTT. The chain recombines TRBV16 with TRBJ1-1, with a weak D call TRBD1 (5 bases). Trimming took 4 bases from V and 0 from J, leaving 12 bases between them. CDR1 and CDR2 from the germline V gene are KGHSY and FQNENV. This CDR3 has 15 residues.

This sequence joins TRBV14 and TRBJ2-3; 7 positions match TRBD2. After removal of 2 bases from V and 3 bases from J, the junction contained 8 bases not matched to a gene. Germline assignment: CDR1 SGHDN and CDR2 FVKESK. This CDR3 has 16 residues. The CDR3 nucleotides read TGTGCCAGCAGCCAAAGGACGGTGGGGGGGACAGATACGCAGTATTTT. Its protein product is CASSQRTVGGTDTQYF.

This chain connects TRBV7-9 to TRBJ1-3; a weak D match, TRBD1 (5 bases). The V and J ends lost 2 bases and 3 bases respectively, with 20 bases between them. CDR3 length: 18 amino acids. Looked up from germline, CDR1 is SEHNR and CDR2 is FQNEAQ (reference sequence). The CDR3 region has the DNA TGTGCCAGCAGCTTACCGATGGGGGGGACTTTGGGTGGAAACACCATATATTTT. Translating it yields CASSLPMGGTLGGNTIYF.

The chain is built from TRBV2 and TRBJ2-7, with 11 bases aligning to TRBD2. Germline V gene lookup returns CDR1 SNHLY and CDR2 FYNNEI. J gave up 2 bases and V 7 bases, and 4 bases lay outside the gene matches. This CDR3 region has 14 residues. CDR3 DNA sequence: TGTGCCAGCAAGACTAGCGGGGTTCCCTACGAGCAGTACTTC. Residues: CASKTSGVPYEQYF.

The chain carries TRBV21-1 and TRBJ2-1; TRBD2 is the table's D call, not checked against the DNA. TRBV21-1 is an annotated pseudogene. The CDR3 contains 17 residues. The CDR3 DNA sequence: TGTGCCAGCAGCAAAGATGTGCTCCTGAGCTCCTACAATGAGCAGTTCTTC. It specifies CASSKDVLLSSYNEQFF.

This chain links TRBV7-7 with TRBJ2-2; 11 positions agree with TRBD2. The ends lost 4 bases at V and 4 bases at J; junction bases unmatched: 8. This CDR3 has 17 amino acids. From germline, CDR1 is SSHAT and CDR2 FNYEAQ (reference sequence). The CDR3 sequence is CASSSQGLADSTGELFF. The DNA for the CDR3 is TGTGCCAGCAGCTCGCAGGGACTAGCGGACTCCACCGGGGAGCTGTTTTTT.

J is TRBJ1-1 and V is TRBV9; D not certain. The germline V gene has CDR1 SGDLS and CDR2 YYNGEE. The ends were cut back, 0 bases at V and 0 bases at J, with 6 bases in the middle. The CDR3 runs to 14 residues. CDR3 coding DNA: TGTGCCAGCAGCGTAGCGGGTATGAACACTGAAGCTTTCTTT. Protein product: CASSVAGMNTEAFF.

The chain recombines TRBV27 with TRBJ1-5, with 7 bases lining up with TRBD1. This CDR3 spans 15 amino acids. Looked up from germline, CDR1 is MNHEY and CDR2 is SMNVEV (reference sequence). For the CDR3, the DNA is TGTGGCACTAACCACCCCGGACAGGCGAATCAGCCCCAGCATTTT. It yields the protein CGTNHPGQANQPQHF.

The rearrangement joins TRBV28 to TRBJ1-2, with 10 bases identical to TRBD1. Trimming at V came to 5 bases and at J to 6 bases, leaving 6 bases not matched to a gene. This CDR3 is built from 14 residues. Germline loops: CDR1 MDHEN, CDR2 SYDVKM. CDR3 loop: CASSTGTGEDGYTF. CDR3 DNA: TGTGCCAGCAGTACCGGGACAGGGGAGGATGGCTACACCTTC.

The chain combines TRBV5-1 with TRBJ1-6; D ambiguous. Germline V CDR1 and CDR2: SGHRS, YFSETQ. Trimming removed 2 bases at V and 4 bases at J, with 19 bases between. This CDR3 comprises 18 residues. Written as DNA, the CDR3 is TGCGCCAGCAGCTTAGGGATGGGTCCGAGGGAATATAATTCACCCCTCCACTTT. It translates to CASSLGMGPREYNSPLHF. The full variable domain, completed using reference TRBV5-1 and TRBJ1-6, is KAGVTQTPRYLIKTRGQQVTLSCSPISGHRSVSWYQQTPGQGLQFLFEYFSETQRNKGNFPGRFSGRQFSNSRSEMNVSTLELGDSALYLCASSLGMGPREYNSPLHFGNGTRLTVT.